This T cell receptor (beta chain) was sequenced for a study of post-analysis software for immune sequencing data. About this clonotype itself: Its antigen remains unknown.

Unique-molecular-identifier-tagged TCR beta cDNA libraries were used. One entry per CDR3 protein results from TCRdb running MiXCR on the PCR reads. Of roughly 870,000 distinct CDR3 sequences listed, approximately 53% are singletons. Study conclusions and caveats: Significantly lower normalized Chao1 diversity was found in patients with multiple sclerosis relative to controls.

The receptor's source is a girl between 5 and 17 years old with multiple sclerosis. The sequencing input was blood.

The CDR3 here is CASSSDPGQGNEKLFF. In DNA, the CDR3 is TGTGCCAGCAGCTCGGATCCGGGACAGGGGAATGAAAAACTGTTTTTT. The gene calls are TRBV9 and TRBJ1-4; 10 nucleotides line up with TRBD1. The V segment lost 4 bases and the J segment 5 bases; nucleotides outside the gene matches: 8. In germline, CDR1 is SGDLS, CDR2 YYNGEE. CDR3 size: 16 residues.